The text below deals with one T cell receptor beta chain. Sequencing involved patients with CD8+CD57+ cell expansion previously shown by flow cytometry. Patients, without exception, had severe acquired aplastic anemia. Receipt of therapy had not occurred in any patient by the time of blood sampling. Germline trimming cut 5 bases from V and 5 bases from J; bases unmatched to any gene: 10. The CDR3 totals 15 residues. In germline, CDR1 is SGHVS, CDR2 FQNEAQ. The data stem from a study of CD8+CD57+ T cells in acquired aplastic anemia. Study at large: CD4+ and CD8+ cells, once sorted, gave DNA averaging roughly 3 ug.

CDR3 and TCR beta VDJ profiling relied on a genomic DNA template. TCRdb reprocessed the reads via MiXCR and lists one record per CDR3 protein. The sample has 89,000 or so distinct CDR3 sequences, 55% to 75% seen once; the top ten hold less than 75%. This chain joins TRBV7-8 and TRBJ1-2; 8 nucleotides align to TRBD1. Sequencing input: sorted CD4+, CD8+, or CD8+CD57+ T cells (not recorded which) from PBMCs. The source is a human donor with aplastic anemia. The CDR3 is CASSAQGQGLYGYTF. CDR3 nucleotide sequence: TGTGCCAGCAGCGCACAAGGACAGGGATTATATGGCTACACCTTC.